This is a list of T cell receptor beta chains from one sample in a study of blood T cells in healthy people across ages. MiXCR was run by TCRdb on the 5' RACE reads, yielding one entry per CDR3 protein. The sample carries 1.5 million to 2 million distinct CDR3 sequences, just under 50% recorded once. The sequenced material came from blood. These receptors came from a woman aged 40-49 years in good health. Each CDR3 is given with its conserved first and last residue. Fields, in order: V gene, J gene, clone size, D gene, CDR3 DNA, CDR3 protein. D genes are given only for firm matches. Expanded clones are given a class, and other clones once, few, many or no size at all.

>TRBV4-2|TRBJ2-5|few|NA
TGTGCCAGCAGCCAAGAGGCAGAGACCCAGTACTTC
CASSQEAETQYF
>TRBV29-1|TRBJ2-7|NA|NA
TGCAGCGTTGAGGGGTTCCAGGGAACTTTATCCCGACATGCTTACGAGCAGTACTTC
CSVEGFQGTLSRHAYEQYF
>TRBV4-3|TRBJ2-1|once|NA
TGCGCCAGCAGCCAAGTAGCCGACTTCTGGAGCTCTTACAATGAGCAGTTCTTC
CASSQVADFWSSYNEQFF
>TRBV25-1|TRBJ2-1|NA|TRBD1
TGTGCCAGCACCCAGGACAGGACTCTTGAGCAGTTCTTC
CASTQDRTLEQFF
>TRBV5-1|TRBJ2-3|NA|NA
TGCGCCAGCAGCCCGGGACTTCAGGCTTTTCAGAATACGCAGTATTTT
CASSPGLQAFQNTQYF
>TRBV15|TRBJ2-5|NA|TRBD2
TGTGCCACCAGCAGAGAGGGGACTAGCGTAAGGGAGACCCAGTACTTC
CATSREGTSVRETQYF
>TRBV5-5|TRBJ2-5|NA|NA
TGTGCCAGCAGCAGCGACAGGAAGTCGGAGACCCAGTACTTC
CASSSDRKSETQYF
>TRBV25-1|TRBJ2-1|few|NA
TGTGCCAGCAGTGGCCCGTTCTATGAGCAGTTCTTC
CASSGPFYEQFF
>TRBV14|TRBJ2-4|NA|TRBD2
TGTGCCAGCAGCCAAGATAAGGGACTAGCGGGGGGTCCCCTCCTTTTTCAGTACTTC
CASSQDKGLAGGPLLFQYF
>TRBV15|TRBJ2-1|few|NA
TGTGCCACCAGCAGCATCACGGGTGAGCAGTTCTTC
CATSSITGEQFF
>TRBV6-2/TRBV6-3|TRBJ2-3|NA|TRBD2
TGTGCCAGCAAATCTAGACTAGCCGGCACAGATACGCAGTATTTT
CASKSRLAGTDTQYF
>TRBV11-2|TRBJ2-7|NA|NA
TGTGCCAGCAGCTTAATCTCAGCCTACGAGCAGTACTTC
CASSLISAYEQYF
>TRBV20-1|TRBJ2-7|NA|NA
TGCAGTGCTAGCTGGGCCCGACAACAGGCCTACAATGAGCAGTACTTC
CSASWARQQAYNEQYF
>TRBV28|TRBJ2-5|NA|NA
TGTGCCGCTGGGGATTCCCTCCCGGAGACTACCCAAGAGACCCAGTACTTC
CAAGDSLPETTQETQYF
>TRBV20-1|TRBJ1-4|once|NA
TGCAGTGTAGCTCCTGAAAAGGCAACTAATGAAAAACTGTTTTTT
CSVAPEKATNEKLFF
>TRBV7-2|TRBJ1-6|few|TRBD1
TGTGCCAGCAGACCCCGGGACAGGGTAGGGTCACCCCTCCACTTT
CASRPRDRVGSPLHF
>TRBV7-9|TRBJ2-7|NA|TRBD1
TGTGCCAGCAGCTCGACCGGACAGGGGACTAACGAGCAGTACTTC
CASSSTGQGTNEQYF
>TRBV5-1|TRBJ1-2|NA|NA
TGCGCCAGCAGCGTCGCCCTCCCCGATGGCTACACCTTC
CASSVALPDGYTF
>TRBV5-6|TRBJ2-7|NA|NA
TGTGCCAGCAGTTGGGGGCTGGCAAACGAGCAGTACTTC
CASSWGLANEQYF
>TRBV3-1|TRBJ2-3|NA|NA
TGTGCCAGCAGCCAAGCTACGTCAGTCGATACGCAGTATTTT
CASSQATSVDTQYF
>TRBV7-9|TRBJ1-4|NA|NA
TGTGCCAGCAGCCCATCGGACAGTGAAAAACTGTTTTTT
CASSPSDSEKLFF
>TRBV4-3|TRBJ2-3|few|NA
TGCGCCAGCAGCCAAGATAGGGGCTTTCCGCAGTATTTT
CASSQDRGFPQYF
>TRBV2|TRBJ2-5|NA|TRBD2
TGTGCCAGCAGTCTAGCGGGGGGGCAAAATGAGCAGTACTTC
CASSLAGGQNEQYF
>TRBV20-1|TRBJ2-1|NA|NA
TGCAGTGCTAGAGTGCAACAGAAAAGAGAGACCCAGTTCTTC
CSARVQQKRETQFF
>TRBV20-1|TRBJ2-1|NA|NA
TGCAGTGCTAGATACAGGAGCTCCTACAATGAGCAGTTCTTC
CSARYRSSYNEQFF
>TRBV6-2/TRBV6-3|TRBJ2-3|few|NA
TGTGCCAGCCTACGGCCACCTGATACGCAGTATTTT
CASLRPPDTQYF
>TRBV5-1|TRBJ2-7|NA|TRBD1
TGCGCCAGCAGCCTGGGGGACAGGGCACCGACCTACGAGCAGTACTTC
CASSLGDRAPTYEQYF
>TRBV4-3|TRBJ2-7|NA|TRBD1
TGCGCCAGCAGCCAAACAGGGGTCCCCGAGCAGTACTTC
CASSQTGVPEQYF
>TRBV7-2|TRBJ2-5|many|NA
TGTGCCAGCAGCTTACGCGGGACAGTCCAAGAGACCCAGTACTTC
CASSLRGTVQETQYF
>TRBV13|TRBJ2-3|few|TRBD2
TGTGCCAGCAGCCCAAGGCCGGGACTAGCGAAGGAAGATACGCAGTATTTT
CASSPRPGLAKEDTQYF
>TRBV4-2|TRBJ2-3|NA|NA
TGTGCCGGCAGCCAAAATATGGCAGGCACAGATACGCAGTATTTT
CAGSQNMAGTDTQYF
>TRBV9|TRBJ2-1|NA|NA
TGTGCCAGCTCAGGGTCCCCTAGCTCCTACAATGAGCAGTTCTTC
CASSGSPSSYNEQFF
>TRBV11-2|TRBJ2-1|NA|NA
TGTGCCAGCAGCTTAGGGTTTGGAAACAATGAGCAGTTCTTC
CASSLGFGNNEQFF
>TRBV4-3|TRBJ2-7|NA|NA
TGCGCCAGCAGCCAAGAGACCTGGACACGCGAGCAGTACTTC
CASSQETWTREQYF
>TRBV27|TRBJ2-7|NA|TRBD1
TGTGCCAGCAGTTTGTCCAGGGGGCAAGCTTCCTACGAGCAGTACTTC
CASSLSRGQASYEQYF
>TRBV28|TRBJ1-6|once|NA
TGTGCCAGCTGCTTTAAAGGCAAAAATTCACCCCTCCACTTT
CASCFKGKNSPLHF
>TRBV6-2/TRBV6-3|TRBJ2-3|NA|NA
TGTGCCAGCAGTTACACAGGAATAAGCGGAGATACGCAGTATTTT
CASSYTGISGDTQYF
>TRBV18|TRBJ2-7|NA|NA
TGTGCCAGCTCACCTTCCGGGACTGCCTCCTACGAGCAGTACTTC
CASSPSGTASYEQYF
>TRBV6-6|TRBJ1-2|few|NA
TGTGCCAGCAGCCTCGGGAGGGTGAATGGCTACACCTTC
CASSLGRVNGYTF
>TRBV5-1|TRBJ1-2|NA|NA
TGCGCCAGCAGCGTGGGCGGACCCGGGTACGGCTACACCTTC
CASSVGGPGYGYTF